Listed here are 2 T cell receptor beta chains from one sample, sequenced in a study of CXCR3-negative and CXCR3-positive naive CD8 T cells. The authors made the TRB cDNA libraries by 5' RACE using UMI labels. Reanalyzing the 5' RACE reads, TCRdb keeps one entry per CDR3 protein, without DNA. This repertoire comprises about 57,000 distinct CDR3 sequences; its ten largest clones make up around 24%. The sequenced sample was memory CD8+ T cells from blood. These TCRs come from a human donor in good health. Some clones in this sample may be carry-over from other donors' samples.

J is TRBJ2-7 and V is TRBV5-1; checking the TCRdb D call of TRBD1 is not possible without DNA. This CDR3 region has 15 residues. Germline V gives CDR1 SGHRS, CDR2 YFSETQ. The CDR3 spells CASSYGTGISYEQYF.

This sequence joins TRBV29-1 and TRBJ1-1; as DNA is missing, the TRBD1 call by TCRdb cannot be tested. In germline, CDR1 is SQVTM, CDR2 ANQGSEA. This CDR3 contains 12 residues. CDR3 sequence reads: CSVVQGNTEAFF. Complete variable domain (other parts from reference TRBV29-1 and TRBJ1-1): SAVISQKPSRDICQRGTSLTIQCQVDSQVTMMFWYRQQPGQSLTLIATANQGSEATYESGFVIDKFPISRPNLTFSTLTVSNMSPEDSSIYLCSVVQGNTEAFFGQGTRLTVV.